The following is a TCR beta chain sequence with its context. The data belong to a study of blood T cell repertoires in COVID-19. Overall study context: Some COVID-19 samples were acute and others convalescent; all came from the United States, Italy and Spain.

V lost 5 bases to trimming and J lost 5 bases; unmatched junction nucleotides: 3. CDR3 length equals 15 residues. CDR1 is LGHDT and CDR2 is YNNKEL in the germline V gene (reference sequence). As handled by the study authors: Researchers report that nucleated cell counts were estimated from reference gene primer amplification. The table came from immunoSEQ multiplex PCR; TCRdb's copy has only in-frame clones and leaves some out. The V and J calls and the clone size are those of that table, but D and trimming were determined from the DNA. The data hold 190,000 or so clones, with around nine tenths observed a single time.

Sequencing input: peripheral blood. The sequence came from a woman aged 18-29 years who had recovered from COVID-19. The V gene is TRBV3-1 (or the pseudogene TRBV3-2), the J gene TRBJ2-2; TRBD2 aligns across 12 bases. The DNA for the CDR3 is TGTGCCAGCAGCTCCGGACTAGCGGGGACCGGGGAGCTGTTTTTT. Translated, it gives CASSSGLAGTGELFF.